The source of this TCR beta chain is a study of T cells in tuberculosis. Measured with immunoSEQ multiplex PCR; TCRdb has only the in-frame clones, and not every one. The table shows 20,000 to 25,000 clones, with about 85% occurring only once. Indicated time point: new active TB diagnosis, blood taken before or within 7 days of starting treatment. This sample comprised PBMCs, obtained at tuberculosis diagnosis. This clonotype was obtained from an adult with tuberculosis.

CDR3 in amino acids: CASSSGTGPYEQYF. For the CDR3, the DNA is TGTGCCAGCAGTTCCGGGACAGGACCCTACGAGCAGTACTTC. The chain joins TRBV28 to TRBJ2-7, with 8 nucleotides matching TRBD1. V gave up 4 bases and J gave up 2 bases; unmatched junction bases: 4. CDR1 and CDR2 from the germline V gene are MDHEN and SYDVKM. The CDR3 is 14 amino acids.